This record concerns one T cell receptor beta chain sequence. As yet, its antigen is unknown. CDR1 and CDR2 from the germline V gene are SQVTM and ANQGSEA. The CDR3 runs to 15 residues. Trimming removed 1 base from V and 5 bases from J, with 12 bases in between. Libraries were prepared by immunoSEQ multiplex PCR; TCRdb keeps only in-frame clonotypes and omits some of them. The table has about 2.4 million clones, around nine tenths seen once. The study separated CD4+ cells into CD45RA+ naive and CD45RA-negative memory subsets. The data were taken from a study of shared clonotypes between healthy human individuals. Regarding the study as a whole: Approximately 5% was the fraction of naive CD4 clonotypes found shared across a few donors.

The TCR comes from a man younger than 35 in good health. This chain links TRBV29-1 with TRBJ1-6; D gene unclear. Sequencing was performed on naive CD4+ T cells sorted from blood. The subset is: CD45RA+ positively selected. CDR3 sequence (DNA): TGCAGCGTTGAAGTAGGTGGTAGGAATAATTCACCCCTCCACTTT. Its protein is CSVEVGGRNNSPLHF.